These T cell receptor beta chains were read from a single sample in a study of shared T cell receptors in the human thymus. Sequencing was performed with immunoSEQ multiplex PCR; in TCRdb, only in-frame clones are kept and a portion is missing. The sample carries over 650,000 clones, 87% recorded once. This same sample was also part of a study on human thymus T cells.

The specimen sequenced was thymocytes. The source of these receptors is a boy under two years old with a congenital heart defect. The CDR3 runs from the conserved cysteine through the conserved F or W. The D gene is left open where the match is weak. The size field is filled for only some rows; it gives once, few, many or a size class.

>TRBV2|TRBJ2-7|TRBD2|NA
CASTFSVERGAYEQYF
TGTGCCAGCACTTTCAGCGTCGAGCGGGGGGCCTACGAGCAGTACTTC
>TRBV10-3|TRBJ2-1|NA|NA
CAISQRQSGESYNEQFF
TGTGCCATCAGCCAGCGACAAAGCGGAGAATCCTACAATGAGCAGTTCTTC
>TRBV29-1|TRBJ1-4|NA|NA
CSVVGGTKGEKLFF
TGCAGCGTTGTTGGGGGGACGAAGGGTGAAAAACTGTTTTTT
>TRBV2|TRBJ1-1|NA|NA
CAGPKQGMRMNTEAFF
TGTGCCGGGCCAAAACAGGGTATGAGAATGAACACTGAAGCTTTCTTT
>TRBV5-3|TRBJ2-7|NA|NA
CARSKMAEQYF
TGTGCCAGAAGCAAGATGGCCGAGCAGTACTTC
>TRBV30|TRBJ2-4|TRBD1|few
CAWRSSRGGQGYNIQYF
TGTGCCTGGCGGTCGTCAAGGGGGGGACAGGGCTATAACATTCAGTACTTC
>TRBV5-1|TRBJ2-1|TRBD2|NA
CASGLAGGNNEQFF
TGCGCCAGCGGTCTAGCGGGGGGGAACAATGAGCAGTTCTTC
>TRBV7-9|TRBJ2-1|NA|NA
CASSPPNRPGLLEDEQFF
TGTGCCAGCAGCCCTCCCAACCGTCCGGGACTTCTAGAGGATGAGCAGTTCTTC
>TRBV25-1|TRBJ1-4|TRBD1|NA
CASSWGQGAATNEKLFF
TGTGCCAGCAGTTGGGGACAGGGGGCGGCAACTAATGAAAAACTGTTTTTT
>TRBV7-2|TRBJ2-7|TRBD1|NA
CASSLVRQGHGEGQYF
TGTGCCAGCAGCTTAGTAAGACAGGGTCACGGAGAAGGGCAGTACTTC
>TRBV6-5|TRBJ1-5|NA|NA
CATQGNLGRDYPQHF
TGTGCCACCCAGGGGAATTTGGGGCGAGATTATCCCCAGCATTTT
>TRBV14|TRBJ1-2|NA|NA
CASSQELTEGADYGYTF
TGTGCCAGCAGCCAAGAGTTAACGGAAGGGGCGGACTATGGCTACACCTTC
>TRBV5-4|TRBJ1-5|NA|NA
CASSSDRKGQPQHF
TGTGCCAGCAGCTCAGACAGGAAGGGTCAGCCCCAGCATTTT
>TRBV28|TRBJ2-1|TRBD2|NA
CSILQRELNEQFF
TGCTCGATCCTGCAGCGGGAGTTGAATGAGCAGTTCTTC
>TRBV7-6|TRBJ2-2|TRBD1|NA
CASSLGTGGANTGELFF
TGTGCCAGCAGCTTAGGGACAGGGGGCGCGAACACCGGGGAGCTGTTTTTT
>TRBV9|TRBJ1-1|NA|NA
CASSVGRDRSTSGAFF
TGTGCCAGCAGCGTAGGGCGCGACAGGTCAACATCTGGAGCTTTCTTT
>TRBV7-6|TRBJ2-7|NA|NA
CASSLDRAGEQYF
TGTGCCAGCAGCTTAGACAGGGCGGGTGAGCAGTACTTC
>TRBV27|TRBJ2-7|NA|NA
CASSSTGPYEQYF
TGTGCCAGCAGCAGTACAGGGCCCTACGAGCAGTACTTC
>TRBV11-2|TRBJ1-1|NA|few
CASSSNRVPNTEAFF
TGTGCCAGCAGCTCTAACAGGGTCCCGAACACTGAAGCTTTCTTT
>TRBV9|TRBJ2-1|NA|NA
CASSVEQVHEQFF
TGTGCCAGCAGCGTAGAGCAGGTCCATGAGCAGTTCTTC
>TRBV27|TRBJ1-2|NA|NA
CASSGGGVPVPNYGYTF
TGTGCCAGCAGTGGGGGCGGAGTGCCAGTGCCCAACTATGGCTACACCTTC
>TRBV10-3|TRBJ1-1|TRBD1|NA
CAISVDRGNTEAFF
TGTGCCATCAGTGTGGACAGGGGGAACACTGAAGCTTTCTTT
>TRBV11-3|TRBJ2-1|TRBD2|NA
CASSSGLAGRDEQFF
TGTGCCAGCAGCTCGGGACTAGCGGGAAGGGATGAGCAGTTCTTC
>TRBV5-4|TRBJ1-2|TRBD1|NA
CASSLGQGNYGYTF
TGTGCCAGCAGCTTGGGACAGGGTAACTATGGCTACACCTTC
>TRBV2|TRBJ2-7|NA|NA
CASSAKGGRQNSYEQYF
TGTGCCAGCAGTGCCAAAGGGGGACGACAAAACTCCTACGAGCAGTACTTC
>TRBV27|TRBJ1-2|NA|NA
CASSPSQGTQTF
TGTGCCAGCAGCCCTTCCCAGGGGACGCAAACCTTC
>TRBV5-6|TRBJ1-1|TRBD1|NA
CASSHSGTGGGNTEAFF
TGTGCCAGCAGTCACAGTGGGACAGGGGGAGGGAACACTGAAGCTTTCTTT
>TRBV5-6|TRBJ1-5|NA|once
CASSLARDSNQPQHF
TGTGCCAGCAGCTTGGCGCGGGATAGCAATCAGCCCCAGCATTTT
>TRBV4-3|TRBJ2-2|NA|NA
CASSHTPRTANTGELFF
TGCGCCAGCAGCCACACCCCACGGACAGCGAACACCGGGGAGCTGTTTTTT
>TRBV30|TRBJ2-2|NA|NA
CAWSVNYRANTGELFF
TGTGCCTGGAGTGTAAACTACAGGGCGAACACCGGGGAGCTGTTTTTT
>TRBV5-1|TRBJ2-3|NA|NA
CASSSYPPGEGTSTDTQYF
TGCGCCAGCAGCAGCTACCCTCCAGGGGAGGGGACTAGCACAGATACGCAGTATTTT
>TRBV7-2|TRBJ2-4|TRBD2|NA
CASSIPGGFGTKNIQYF
TGTGCCAGCAGCATTCCGGGAGGGTTTGGGACCAAAAACATTCAGTACTTC
>TRBV7-2|TRBJ2-1|NA|NA
CASSSRTGSNEQFF
TGTGCCAGCAGCTCACGGACGGGATCCAATGAGCAGTTCTTC
>TRBV7-2|TRBJ1-1|NA|NA
CASSYKDGQNTEAFF
TGTGCCAGCAGCTATAAAGACGGACAGAACACTGAAGCTTTCTTT
>TRBV5-6|TRBJ2-7|TRBD2|NA
CASSFLSSGVLYEQYF
TGTGCCAGCAGCTTCCTGTCTAGCGGAGTACTCTACGAGCAGTACTTC
>TRBV6-1|TRBJ2-7|NA|once
CASSEIASPWSYEQYF
TGTGCCAGCAGTGAAATAGCTAGTCCTTGGTCCTACGAGCAGTACTTC
>TRBV5-1|TRBJ1-2|NA|NA
CASSPGRTALDGYTF
TGTGCCAGCAGCCCCGGCCGGACAGCCCTAGATGGCTACACCTTC
>TRBV4-1|TRBJ2-2|TRBD1|NA
CASSQPTKGAGTGELFF
TGCGCCAGCAGCCAACCTACCAAGGGGGCAGGGACCGGGGAGCTGTTTTTT
>TRBV6-6|TRBJ1-2|NA|NA
CASSTGKGSYGYTF
TGTGCCAGCAGCACAGGGAAAGGGAGTTATGGCTACACCTTC
>TRBV28|TRBJ1-2|NA|few
CASSFRQGIHGYTF
TGTGCCAGCAGTTTTCGGCAGGGGATTCATGGCTACACCTTC
>TRBV28|TRBJ2-3|NA|NA
CASRWGDSTDTQYF
TGTGCCAGCAGATGGGGGGATAGCACAGATACGCAGTATTTT
>TRBV28|TRBJ2-7|TRBD1|NA
CASSNRQGPRTYEQYF
TGTGCCAGCAGTAACCGACAGGGCCCAAGGACCTACGAGCAGTACTTC
>TRBV11-2|TRBJ1-5|NA|NA
CASSLPGNQPQHF
TGTGCCAGCAGCCTCCCGGGCAATCAGCCCCAGCATTTT
>TRBV5-1|TRBJ1-2|NA|NA
CASSSGWPVNYGYTF
TGCGCCAGCAGCTCAGGGTGGCCGGTTAACTATGGCTACACCTTC
>TRBV4-2|TRBJ2-1|NA|NA
CASSQGTGEAGYDEQFF
TGTGCCAGCAGCCAAGGGACGGGGGAGGCCGGGTACGATGAGCAGTTCTTC
>TRBV18|TRBJ1-6|NA|NA
CASSPIRGDSYNSPLHF
TGTGCCAGCTCACCGATACGCGGAGATTCCTATAATTCACCCCTCCACTTT
>TRBV5-6|TRBJ2-2|TRBD1|NA
CASSPGTGRYTGELFF
TGTGCCAGCAGCCCCGGGACAGGGCGATACACCGGGGAGCTGTTTTTT
>TRBV4-1|TRBJ2-1|TRBD2|NA
CASSPQVLLSGGPHEQFF
TGCGCCAGCAGCCCCCAGGTCCTTTTAAGCGGGGGGCCCCATGAGCAGTTCTTC
>TRBV10-3|TRBJ1-1|NA|NA
CAITVRMNTEAFF
TGTGCCATCACAGTCCGAATGAACACTGAAGCTTTCTTT
>TRBV6-5|TRBJ1-2|TRBD1|NA
CASSTCRDSHGYTF
TGTGCCAGCAGTACCTGCCGGGACAGCCATGGCTACACCTTC